The 30 T cell receptor beta chains given below trace back to one sample, sequenced in a study of CD8+CD57+ T cells in acquired aplastic anemia. Profiling of TCR beta VDJ combinations and CDR3 sequences used genomic DNA as template. TCRdb passed the reads through MiXCR, listing each CDR3 protein once. The data contain 150,000 to 200,000 distinct CDR3 sequences, around 45% of them singletons. CD8+CD57+ cell expansion, shown by flow cytometry, had occurred in the patients selected for sequencing. Specimen: sorted CD4+, CD8+, or CD8+CD57+ T cells (not recorded which) from PBMCs. The origin of the receptors is a human donor with aplastic anemia.

This clonotype was observed at least ten times. One base away lies a much larger clone, so this may be a sequencing read error. The CDR3 sequence: CGVALNPGDEQYF. The DNA of the CDR3 is TGCGGCGTTGCACTTAACCCTGGGGACGAGCAGTACTTC. This rearrangement joins TRBV29-1 to TRBJ2-7, with D unresolved. The germline CDR1 and CDR2 sequences are SQVTM and ANQGSEA. This CDR3 has 13 amino acids.

Only one count was recorded for this clonotype. V and J are TRBV29-1 and TRBJ2-3; D gene ambiguous. The V and J ends lost 3 bases and 3 bases respectively, with 7 bases between them. Looked up from germline, CDR1 is SQVTM and CDR2 is ANQGSEA. This CDR3 comprises 12 residues. The CDR3 protein is CSVDRETDTQYF. CDR3 DNA: TGCAGCGTTGACCGAGAGACAGATACGCAGTATTTT.

This clonotype was detected many times. This rearrangement joins TRBV20-1 to TRBJ2-7; the D is unclear. In germline, CDR1 is DFQATT, CDR2 SNEGSKA (reference sequence). This CDR3 region has 13 residues. V gave up 0 bases and J gave up 3 bases, with 9 bases separating them. The CDR3 here is CSARDAADYEQYF. In nucleotides, the CDR3 is TGCAGTGCTAGAGATGCGGCAGACTACGAGCAGTACTTC.

This clonotype was recorded a few times. The V and J genes are TRBV2 and TRBJ1-1; 9 positions match TRBD1. V lost 6 bases to trimming and J lost 4 bases; unmatched junction nucleotides: 3. This CDR3 region has 13 residues. Germline loops: CDR1 SNHLY, CDR2 FYNNEI. The CDR3 reads CASREDRGTEAFF. In DNA form, the CDR3 reads TGTGCCAGCAGGGAGGACAGGGGCACTGAAGCTTTCTTT.

The sample holds many counts of this clonotype. The chain employs TRBV7-9 and TRBJ1-1; 10 nucleotides match TRBD1. Losses at the gene ends were 4 bases for V and 7 bases for J; bases not matched to a gene: 15. Germline values: CDR1 SEHNR, CDR2 FQNEAQ (reference sequence). The length of the CDR3 is 17 residues. CDR3 DNA: TGTGCCAGCAGCTGGCCCGGGACAGGGGTTGGTGTGGGTGAAGCTTTCTTT. It codes for CASSWPGTGVGVGEAFF.

This clonotype has ten or more counts. This chain links TRBV18 with TRBJ2-7, with a tentative D call TRBD1 (5 bases). V was shortened by 2 bases and J by 2 bases, with 10 bases between the two germline ends. The CDR3 is made up of 14 amino acids. In germline, CDR1 is KGHSH, CDR2 LQKENI. This CDR3 is CASSPRQGPYEQYF. The CDR3 DNA sequence: TGTGCCAGCTCACCAAGGCAGGGCCCCTACGAGCAGTACTTC.

V usage is TRBV24-1 and J usage is TRBJ2-1; 9 bases align to TRBD2. Germline-derived CDR1 and CDR2 are KGHDR and SFDVKD. Losses at the gene ends were 7 bases for V and 9 bases for J; bases not matched to a gene: 9. The CDR3 runs to 14 residues. The CDR3 region is CATRGAGGPGEQFF. Here the CDR3 DNA reads TGTGCCACCAGGGGCGCGGGAGGGCCTGGTGAGCAGTTCTTC.

The chain couples TRBV30 to TRBJ2-7; D may be TRBD1 (6 bases). V was clipped by 4 bases and J by 2 bases, with 12 bases between them. The CDR3 is 13 amino acids. Per germline, CDR1 GTSNPN and CDR2 SVGIG (reference sequence). Written as DNA, the CDR3 is TGTGCCTGGACCCTGGGACACCCCTACGAGCAGTACTTC. Translating it yields CAWTLGHPYEQYF.

This clonotype appeared many times. This chain links TRBV7-2 with TRBJ2-1, with 7 nucleotides matching TRBD2. V lost 5 bases and J lost 5; bases outside the gene matches: 9. Looked up from germline, CDR1 is SGHTA and CDR2 is FQGNSA. The length of the CDR3 is 15 residues. The CDR3 here is CASSRAASGHNEQFF. The CDR3 DNA follows: TGTGCCAGCAGCCGAGCGGCTAGCGGTCACAATGAGCAGTTCTTC. The full variable domain, completed using reference TRBV7-2 and TRBJ2-1, is GAGVSQSPSNKVTEKGKDVELRCDPISGHTALYWYRQSLGQGLEFLIYFQGNSAPDKSGLPSDRFSAERTGGSVSTLTIQRTQQEDSAVYLCASSRAASGHNEQFFGPGTRLTVL.

This clonotype was observed many times. The V call is TRBV5-4, the J call TRBJ1-5; 7 bases align to TRBD1. Looked up from germline, CDR1 is SGHNT and CDR2 is YYREEE (reference sequence). CDR3 length: 12 amino acids. V was clipped by 10 bases and J by 7 bases; unmatched bases: 8. The CDR3 region has the DNA TGTGCCTACAGGGGAAGGGAGCAGCCCCAGCATTTT. It is translated as CAYRGREQPQHF.

This clonotype was picked up a small number of times. The chain joins TRBV18 to TRBJ1-2; D is possibly TRBD1 (5 bases). Trimming stripped 3 bases from V and 0 bases from J, with 14 bases between. Germline assignment: CDR1 KGHSH and CDR2 LQKENI. CDR3 length equals 16 residues. CDR3 coding DNA: TGTGCCAGCTCACCGGAGTTGGGACGGTCTAACTATGGCTACACCTTC. Translating gives CASSPELGRSNYGYTF.

This clonotype was found many times. V and J are TRBV11-2 and TRBJ2-7; weak D call: TRBD1 (5 bases). The CDR3 spans 15 residues. V was cut by 7 bases and J by 0 bases, with 16 bases left in between. Germline V CDR1 and CDR2: SGHAT, FQNNGV. The CDR3 region is CASTRTGSTSYEQYF. In nucleotides, the CDR3 is TGTGCCAGCACCCGAACAGGCAGTACCTCCTACGAGCAGTACTTC.

This clonotype is medium-sized within its sample. The V call is TRBV6-5, the J call TRBJ2-1; 11 nucleotides match TRBD1. This CDR3 contains 18 residues. Unmatched junction bases numbered 11, after V lost 0 bases and J lost 7 bases. Per germline, CDR1 MNHEY and CDR2 SVGAGI. CDR3 region: CASSYSLFRRDRGNEQFF. Here the CDR3 DNA reads TGTGCCAGCAGTTACTCGTTATTCCGTCGGGACAGGGGGAATGAGCAGTTCTTC.

This clonotype was observed a single time. This chain uses TRBV7-2 with TRBJ2-3; D might be TRBD1 (6 bases). Between the trimmed V and J ends, which lost 5 bases and 2 bases, there was a span of 11 bases. There are 14 residues in the CDR3. Germline V gene sequence: CDR1 SGHTA, CDR2 FQGNSA. CDR3 residues: CASSPGQFTDTQYF. DNA for the CDR3: TGTGCCAGCAGCCCGGGACAATTCACAGATACGCAGTATTTT.

The chain combines TRBV7-9 with TRBJ2-5; no definite D call. The CDR3 covers 15 residues. V was trimmed by 5 bases and J by 2 bases, leaving 15 bases between them. Germline values: CDR1 SEHNR, CDR2 FQNEAQ (reference sequence). The CDR3 loop reads CASSGLGPGQETQYF. CDR3 DNA sequence: TGTGCCAGCAGCGGTCTAGGGCCAGGACAAGAGACCCAGTACTTC.

The J gene is TRBJ2-7, the V gene TRBV10-3; no clear D gene. V lost 2 bases, J lost 7 bases, and 18 bases lay in between. This CDR3 contains 15 residues. The germline V gene has CDR1 ENHRY and CDR2 SYGVKD. The CDR3 loop is CAISEPATTLKEQYF. The CDR3 DNA reads TGTGCCATCAGTGAGCCGGCCACTACCCTCAAGGAGCAGTACTTC.

This chain links TRBV2 with TRBJ2-5; D gene unclear. Trimming stripped 8 bases from V and 0 bases from J, with 7 bases between. CDR3 length equals 12 residues. Per the germline V gene, CDR1 is SNHLY and CDR2 is FYNNEI. CDR3 DNA: TGTGCCAGCCAAGGGTACCAAGAGACCCAGTACTTC. Translated: CASQGYQETQYF.

The chain employs TRBV20-1 and TRBJ2-1; possibly TRBD2 for D (5 bases). The CDR3 runs 13 residues. Per the germline V gene, CDR1 is DFQATT and CDR2 is SNEGSKA (reference sequence). Trimming took off 3 bases at V and 5 bases at J, with 11 bases between the two ends. DNA for the CDR3: TGCAGTGCTAGTACGGGATCGGACAATGAGCAGTTCTTC. It encodes CSASTGSDNEQFF.

This chain connects TRBV7-9 to TRBJ1-2; the D gene is possibly TRBD1 (6 bases). This CDR3 comprises 12 residues. Germline loops: CDR1 SEHNR, CDR2 FQNEAQ (reference sequence). The V end was cut by 4 bases, the J end by 8 bases, with 11 bases between. The CDR3, as DNA: TGTGCCAGCAGCTACGAGGGGGGCGGCTACACCTTC. It encodes CASSYEGGGYTF. Variable domain in full (rest from reference TRBV7-9 and TRBJ1-2): DTGVSQNPRHKITKRGQNVTFRCDPISEHNRLYWYRQTLGQGPEFLTYFQNEAQLEKSRLLSDRFSAERPKGSFSTLEIQRTEQGDSAMYLCASSYEGGGYTFGSGTRLTVV.

The V and J genes are TRBV19 and TRBJ2-6, with 7 nucleotides matching TRBD1. J gave up 0 bases and V 7 bases, and 9 bases lay outside the gene matches. Per germline, CDR1 LNHDA and CDR2 SQIVND (reference sequence). This CDR3 is 17 amino acids long. CDR3 residues: CASKTGTAHSGANVLTF. CDR3 DNA: TGTGCCAGTAAGACCGGGACAGCCCACTCTGGGGCCAACGTCCTGACTTTC.

A note on this clonotype: A much larger clone lies a single base off, so this may be a read error. Written as DNA, the CDR3 is TGCGCCAGCAGCACCCTCGGGACAGCCTACAATCAGCAGTTCTTC. It is translated as CASSTLGTAYNQQFF. This chain uses TRBV4-1 with TRBJ2-1, with 7 bases that match TRBD1. Germline loops: CDR1 MGHRA, CDR2 YSYEKL. The CDR3 contains 15 residues.

This clonotype was recorded many times. This chain uses TRBV15 with TRBJ1-3; no clear D. The CDR3 is 17 residues long. V shed 1 base and J shed 0 bases, with 13 bases lying between them. CDR1 LNHNV and CDR2 YYDKDF come from the germline V gene (reference sequence). DNA for the CDR3: TGTGCCACCAGCAGAGGAAAGGGAGGTTACTCTGGAAACACCATATATTTT. Encoded protein: CATSRGKGGYSGNTIYF.

This clonotype appeared many times. The genes are TRBV20-1 and TRBJ1-2; D perhaps matches TRBD1 (6 bases). Germline CDR1 reads DFQATT; CDR2 reads SNEGSKA (reference sequence). The CDR3 is 13 amino acids. In DNA, the CDR3 is TGCAGCTTTATGGGCGGGGGCCCAATAGACTACACCTTC. Amino acid sequence: CSFMGGGPIDYTF.

This clonotype was recorded a few times. This chain joins TRBV29-1 and TRBJ2-7; TRBD2 is a possible D gene (5 bases). Trimming took 4 bases from V and 5 from J, leaving 12 bases between them. The germline V gene encodes CDR1 SQVTM and CDR2 ANQGSEA. The CDR3 spans 12 residues. CDR3 loop: CSVVPRRNEQYF. CDR3 nucleotides: TGCAGCGTTGTACCTCGGAGGAACGAGCAGTACTTC.

This clonotype was counted at least ten times. The chain links TRBV10-1 to TRBJ2-1; D is undetermined. This CDR3 comprises 14 residues. CDR1 WNHNN and CDR2 SYGVQD come from the germline V gene (reference sequence). V lost 4 bases and J lost 4, with 11 bases in between. CDR3 in amino acids: CASSAGGRYNEQFF. DNA for the CDR3: TGCGCCAGCAGTGCGGGCGGACGATACAATGAGCAGTTCTTC.

The chain carries TRBV2 and TRBJ1-2; unclear D gene. The CDR3 runs to 13 residues. The V gene lost 3 bases and the J gene lost 0 bases, with 5 bases spanning the gap. Germline V gene lookup returns CDR1 SNHLY and CDR2 FYNNEI. The CDR3 sequence is CASSEAANYGYTF. The CDR3 region has the DNA TGTGCCAGCAGTGAGGCAGCTAACTATGGCTACACCTTC.

V is TRBV9 and J is TRBJ1-2; D remains unclear. The CDR3 has 13 residues. Germline V lookup: CDR1 SGDLS, CDR2 YYNGEE. V dropped 4 bases and J dropped 4 bases, with 11 bases sitting between them. DNA of the CDR3: TGTGCCAGCAGCATGATATTGGGCTATGGCTACACCTTC. Its protein is CASSMILGYGYTF.

The V gene is TRBV29-1, the J gene TRBJ2-1; D assignment may be TRBD1 or TRBD2 (5 bases each). The V end lost 5 bases, the J end lost 7 bases, and 15 bases lay between the germline ends. The CDR3 contains 13 residues. CDR1 SQVTM and CDR2 ANQGSEA come from the germline V gene. DNA of the CDR3: TGCAGCGTTTCAGAGGGGACGTTTAATGAGCAGTTCTTC. Protein: CSVSEGTFNEQFF.

This clonotype was counted a few times. The chain combines TRBV15 with TRBJ1-1; D is unclear. Trimming removed 3 bases from V and 6 bases from J, with 8 bases in between. Looked up from germline, CDR1 is LNHNV and CDR2 is YYDKDF (reference sequence). This CDR3 has 12 amino acids. This CDR3 reads CATSRPLAEAFF. In DNA, the CDR3 is TGTGCCACCAGCAGGCCTCTCGCTGAAGCTTTCTTT. The full variable domain, completed using reference TRBV15 and TRBJ1-1, is DAMVIQNPRYQVTQFGKPVTLSCSQTLNHNVMYWYQQKSSQAPKLLFHYYDKDFNNEADTPDNFQSRRPNTSFCFLDIRSPGLGDTAMYLCATSRPLAEAFFGQGTRLTVV.

This clonotype has only one observation. The chain joins TRBV10-1 to TRBJ1-2; TRBD1 might be the D (6 bases). The CDR3 loop spans 15 amino acids. The ends were cut back, 5 bases at V and 0 bases at J, with 13 bases in the middle. The germline V gene encodes CDR1 WNHNN and CDR2 SYGVQD (reference sequence). Here the CDR3 reads CASSRGGDSNYGYTF. In nucleotides, the CDR3 is TGCGCCAGCAGTAGGGGGGGAGACTCTAACTATGGCTACACCTTC.